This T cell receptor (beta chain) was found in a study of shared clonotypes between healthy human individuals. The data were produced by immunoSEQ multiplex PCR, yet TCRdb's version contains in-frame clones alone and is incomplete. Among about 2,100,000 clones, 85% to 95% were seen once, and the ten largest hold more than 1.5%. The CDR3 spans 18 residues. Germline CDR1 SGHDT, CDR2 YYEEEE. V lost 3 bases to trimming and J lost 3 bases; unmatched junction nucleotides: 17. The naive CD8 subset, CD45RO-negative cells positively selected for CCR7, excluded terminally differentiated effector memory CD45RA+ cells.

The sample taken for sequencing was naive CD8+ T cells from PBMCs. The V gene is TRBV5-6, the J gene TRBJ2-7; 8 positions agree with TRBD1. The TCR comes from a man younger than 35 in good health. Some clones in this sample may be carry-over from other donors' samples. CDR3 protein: CASSCADLEGQGNYEQYF. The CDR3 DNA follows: TGTGCCAGCAGCTGCGCAGATTTGGAAGGACAGGGAAACTACGAGCAGTACTTC.